The entry below describes one TCR beta chain. This clone was recorded at least ten times. Its antigen remains unidentified. Per-nucleotide qualities are absent, and no much larger clonotype sits a single base away. This entry belongs to a study of metastatic and nonmetastatic thyroid tumors (dated by TCRdb to the early 2020s). About the full investigation: The researchers compared repertoires between peripheral blood samples and tumor or nodule tissue samples from patients with malignant or benign thyroid disease. Overall study results and their limits: In both blood and tumor samples, TCR beta diversity was reported to be significantly higher in malignant tumors than in benign nodules.

No patient had received any treatment before thyroid surgery. The study retrospectively analysed patient clinical samples collected from about 2012 to 2018 using T-cell receptor beta sequencing. Sequences MNHEY (CDR1) and SVGAGI (CDR2) are obtained from the germline V gene. The CDR3 starts with the cysteine, ends with the phenylalanine, and has 12 residues. Only CDR3 DNA remains: 36 bases, in frame from the first base. Between the V and J ends, shortened by 2 bases and 11 bases respectively, the junction contains 12 bases. The receptor library was made with PCR. Sequencer: Illumina HiSeq 4000. High-throughput sequencing was used to profile the TCR beta-chain CDR3 region of each patient. Per the source publication's procedure: The researchers built a classifier to tell apart papillary thyroid cancer patients with distant metastasis, based on CDR3 differences among clinicopathological groups. Repertoire diversity was assessed with the Shannon index, and tumor-blood repertoire similarity with the Morisita-Horn index. TCRdb trimmed public reads at Q25 via fastp, called clones via MiXCR and kept in-frame beta chains. TCRdb's processing, not the authors' own work, is the source of the V and J calls. For this sample the table gives 42,000 or so clones, of which under 20% were detected only once. Jointly, the top ten make up roughly 15% of the sample.

This TCR derives from a female donor with papillary thyroid cancer or a benign thyroid nodule (not recorded which). Some clones in this sample may be carry-over from other donors' samples. Recombination linked TRBV6-5 to TRBJ1-1, with the D gene uncertain. The specimen was tumor tissue. The DNA sequence reads TGTGCCAGCAGTTACGGGCGAGGGAGGGCTTTCTTT. Translated, this is CASSYGRGRAFF.